The 31 T cell receptor beta chains below come from one sample, sequenced in a study of T-cell reconstitution after alpha-beta-depleted transplantation in children. During its preparation, the TCRbeta library received unique molecular identifiers. Each CDR3 protein is one row after TCRdb ran MiXCR on the PCR reads. The data show roughly 490,000 distinct CDR3 sequences, with roughly 11% seen just once and 12% to 15% held by the top ten. Sequencing was performed on PBMCs, mostly from graft donor cells, taken 180 days after TCRalphabeta/CD19-depleted stem cell transplant. These receptors came from a female patient aged 2-10 years who had a stem cell transplant for aplastic anemia, so the T cells may come from the graft donor.

V is TRBV5-1 and J is TRBJ1-5; 8 nucleotides match TRBD1. CDR3 size: 17 residues. CDR1 SGHRS and CDR2 YFSETQ come from the germline V gene. J lost 1 base, V lost 0 bases, and 6 bases had no gene match. CDR3 amino acids: CASSLGSGTGSNQPQHF. CDR3 in DNA: TGCGCCAGCAGCTTGGGGTCAGGGACAGGAAGCAATCAGCCCCAGCATTTT.

This chain connects TRBV27 to TRBJ2-5, with D uncertain. The CDR3 loop spans 14 amino acids. Germline V gene data show CDR1 as MNHEY and CDR2 as SMNVEV (reference sequence). The germline V and J ends were trimmed by 4 bases and 7 bases, with 16 bases remaining between them. The CDR3 protein is CASSYDRTGATQYF. In nucleotides, the CDR3 is TGTGCCAGCAGTTACGACCGAACGGGCGCGACCCAGTACTTC.

There are a few counts of this clonotype. The rearrangement uses TRBV9 and TRBJ1-2, with TRBD1 matching over 8 bases. This CDR3 has 13 residues. The germline V gene has CDR1 SGDLS and CDR2 YYNGEE. V was pared by 3 bases and J by 5 bases, with 3 bases of the junction left unmatched. The CDR3 DNA is TGTGCCAGCAGCGCGGGGACAGGATATGGCTACACCTTC. Translation: CASSAGTGYGYTF. The whole variable domain, remainder taken from reference TRBV9 and TRBJ1-2, is DSGVTQTPKHLITATGQRVTLRCSPRSGDLSVYWYQQSLDQGLQFLIQYYNGEERAKGNILERFSAQQFPDLHSELNLSSLELGDSALYFCASSAGTGYGYTFGSGTRLTVV.

This clonotype was detected a few times. The chain has TRBV4-3 and TRBJ2-5; 11 bases match TRBD2. This CDR3 contains 17 residues. Germline-derived CDR1 and CDR2 are LGHNA and YSLEER. V lost 0 bases to trimming and J lost 5 bases; unmatched junction nucleotides: 8. The CDR3 is CASSQDSLAGGGETQYF. The DNA of the CDR3 is TGCGCCAGCAGCCAAGATAGTCTAGCGGGAGGTGGTGAGACCCAGTACTTC.

The chain links TRBV20-1 to TRBJ2-5; 12 positions match TRBD2. Germline-derived CDR1 and CDR2 are DFQATT and SNEGSKA (reference sequence). The CDR3 totals 12 residues. The CDR3 here is CGVLAGGETQYF. For the CDR3, the DNA is TGCGGAGTACTAGCGGGAGGAGAGACCCAGTACTTC.

The J gene is TRBJ2-3, the V gene TRBV20-1; the D gene is possibly TRBD2 (8 bases). The germline gives CDR1 DFQATT, CDR2 SNEGSKA (reference sequence). There are 15 residues in the CDR3. The V end was cut by 1 base, the J end by 4 bases, with 15 bases between. The CDR3 reads CSARAGGGAADTQYF. The CDR3 region has the DNA TGCAGTGCTAGAGCGGGAGGGGGCGCGGCAGATACGCAGTATTTT.

This clonotype was counted a few times. The genes are TRBV20-1 and TRBJ1-5; the D is unclear. The CDR3 runs 17 residues. The V gene lost 3 bases and the J gene lost 2 bases, with 20 bases spanning the gap. Germline V gene lookup returns CDR1 DFQATT and CDR2 SNEGSKA (reference sequence). The CDR3 nucleotides read TGCAGTGCTAGCAGCGCGGCAAGGGCGGTTCGCAATCAGCCCCAGCATTTT. The encoded protein is CSASSAARAVRNQPQHF.

The chain employs TRBV5-1 and TRBJ2-7; a weak D match, TRBD1 (5 bases). This CDR3 contains 12 residues. CDR1 and CDR2 (germline): SGHRS, YFSETQ. The ends were cut back, 2 bases at V and 6 bases at J, with 9 bases in the middle. The DNA of the CDR3 is TGCGCCAGCAGCTTTAGTAGGGGCGAGCAGTACTTC. This gives the protein CASSFSRGEQYF.

Note on this clonotype: At one of its ends the junction is not consistent with the germline gene, which may arise from a read error. The J gene is TRBJ2-3, the V gene TRBV7-2, with D tentatively TRBD2 (5 bases). CDR1 and CDR2 from the germline V gene are SGHTA and FQGNSA. The CDR3 runs to 15 residues. The CDR3 is CASSLRTASTDTQYF. The CDR3 nucleotides read TGTGCCAGCAGCTTAAGGACCGCTAGCACGGATACGCAGTATTTT.

The chain is built from TRBV18 and TRBJ2-1; the D is unclear. The V gene's germline CDR1 is KGHSH and CDR2 LQKENI. V lost 6 bases, J lost 0 bases, and 18 bases lay in between. CDR3 length: 17 amino acids. The CDR3: CASSPLSRPSSYNEQFF. The CDR3, as DNA: TGTGCCAGCTCCCCCCTTAGCAGACCAAGCTCCTACAATGAGCAGTTCTTC.

V usage is TRBV5-1 and J usage is TRBJ2-1; D is unclear. The CDR3 sequence is 15 residues long. V dropped 3 bases and J dropped 2 bases, with 12 bases sitting between them. From germline, CDR1 is SGHRS and CDR2 YFSETQ. CDR3 amino acids: CASSSGVTAYNEQFF. CDR3 DNA: TGCGCCAGCAGCTCTGGGGTTACGGCCTACAATGAGCAGTTCTTC.

V usage is TRBV10-3 and J usage is TRBJ2-7, with 12 nucleotides matching TRBD2. V lost 2 bases to trimming and J lost 3 bases; unmatched junction nucleotides: 2. Germline CDR1 and CDR2: ENHRY and SYGVKD. The CDR3 is 15 residues long. The CDR3 loop is CAISERTSGIYEQYV. The DNA for the CDR3 is TGTGCCATCAGTGAGCGGACTAGCGGGATCTACGAGCAGTACGTC.

CDR3 bases: TGCAGTGCTACGGGAGTACGGAAGCCCACTGAAGCTTTCTTT. It codes for CSATGVRKPTEAFF. The chain employs TRBV20-1 and TRBJ1-1; D is ambiguous. From germline, CDR1 is DFQATT and CDR2 SNEGSKA (reference sequence). The V end was cut by 4 bases, the J end by 4 bases, with 16 bases between. The CDR3 sequence is 14 residues long.

This chain links TRBV10-3 with TRBJ2-7; 10 bases map to TRBD2. CDR1 ENHRY and CDR2 SYGVKD come from the germline V gene. The junction had 10 bases not matched to a gene; V was cut back by 8 bases and J by 6 bases. The CDR3 spans 14 residues. The CDR3 DNA reads as TGTGCCATCGCCGGGACTAGCGTTCCGTCCGAGCAGTACGTC. It is translated as CAIAGTSVPSEQYV.

This clonotype was counted at least ten times. This chain joins TRBV12-3 or TRBV12-4 and TRBJ1-2; no clear D. V lost 8 bases and J 1 base, leaving 5 bases between the germline ends. The CDR3 totals 11 residues. This chain's CDR3 is CASYNNYGYTF. The CDR3 bases are TGTGCCAGCTACAATAACTATGGCTACACCTTC.

There are a few counts of this clonotype. The chain combines TRBV15 with TRBJ1-1, with D unresolved. CDR1 and CDR2 from the germline V gene are LNHNV and YYDKDF (reference sequence). This CDR3 is built from 12 residues. V was cut by 6 bases and J by 3 bases, with 8 bases left in between. In DNA, the CDR3 is TGTGCCACCAGGCGTCGGGACACTGAAGCTTTCTTT. Amino acid sequence: CATRRRDTEAFF.

This clonotype was picked up many times. Here the CDR3 DNA reads TGCGCCAGCAGCTCGGTGGACGGTCTGCACATTCAGTACTTC. This codes for CASSSVDGLHIQYF. The genes are TRBV5-1 and TRBJ2-4, with D unresolved. This CDR3 has 14 amino acids. Germline V gene sequence: CDR1 SGHRS, CDR2 YFSETQ. Trimming cost V 3 bases and J 8 bases, with 15 bases left between them.

This clonotype occurred many times. The gene calls are TRBV12-3 or TRBV12-4 and TRBJ1-5; 10 bases agree with TRBD1. CDR3 length: 16 residues. The trim removed 3 bases at V and 3 bases at J, leaving 5 bases unmatched. The CDR3 region has the DNA TGTGCCAGCAGTTTGAGGGACAGGGGCGACAATCAGCCCCAGCATTTT. This encodes CASSLRDRGDNQPQHF.

This clonotype showed up just a few times. This rearrangement joins TRBV4-1 to TRBJ2-7; 7 bases line up with TRBD2. This CDR3 contains 17 residues. Losses at the gene ends were 10 bases for V and 3 bases for J; bases not matched to a gene: 21. Germline V lookup: CDR1 MGHRA, CDR2 YSYEKL. The CDR3 sequence: CANMGPRGCERLYEQYV. The CDR3 coding sequence is TGCGCCAACATGGGACCGCGGGGGTGCGAGCGTCTCTACGAGCAGTACGTC.

The V gene is TRBV2, the J gene TRBJ2-4, with D tentatively TRBD2 (6 bases). The CDR3 is made up of 16 amino acids. CDR1 is SNHLY, CDR2 FYNNEI, per germline. Trimming shortened V by 3 bases and J by 5 bases, and 17 bases separated the two germline ends. CDR3 DNA sequence: TGTGCCAGCAGTGAGCTAAACCAGGGACTGGAAAACATTCAGTACTTC. Protein product: CASSELNQGLENIQYF.

This clonotype was counted only a few times. The chain recombines TRBV5-8 with TRBJ1-5; 7 bases line up with TRBD1. The junction had 7 bases not matched to a gene; V was cut back by 4 bases and J by 3 bases. This CDR3 is built from 15 residues. Germline V lookup: CDR1 SGHTS, CDR2 YDEGEE. The CDR3 is CASSLTGQFNQPQHF. For the CDR3, the DNA is TGTGCCAGCAGCCTCACGGGACAGTTCAATCAGCCCCAGCATTTT.

Many counts were recorded for this clonotype. The rearrangement uses TRBV29-1 and TRBJ1-1; D is unresolved. The CDR3 runs to 12 residues. The germline V gene has CDR1 SQVTM and CDR2 ANQGSEA. Trimming stripped 6 bases from V and 3 bases from J, with 11 bases between. The CDR3 here is CSVVVWDTEAFF. Written as DNA, the CDR3 is TGCAGCGTGGTGGTATGGGACACTGAAGCTTTCTTT. The variable domain in full, completed from reference TRBV29-1 and TRBJ1-1, reads SAVISQKPSRDICQRGTSLTIQCQVDSQVTMMFWYRQQPGQSLTLIATANQGSEATYESGFVIDKFPISRPNLTFSTLTVSNMSPEDSSIYLCSVVVWDTEAFFGQGTRLTVV.

The gene calls are TRBV19 and TRBJ1-4, with D unresolved. There are 14 residues in the CDR3. Germline assignment: CDR1 LNHDA and CDR2 SQIVND (reference sequence). V lost 9 bases and J lost 6, with 17 bases in between. Here the CDR3 reads CASGRIPDYEKLFF. The CDR3 DNA sequence: TGTGCCAGCGGACGGATACCTGATTATGAAAAACTGTTTTTT.

This clonotype was observed at least ten times. The V call is TRBV10-3, the J call TRBJ2-7, with TRBD2 matching over 7 bases. Germline V lookup: CDR1 ENHRY, CDR2 SYGVKD. This CDR3 has 14 amino acids. V lost 5 bases and J lost 4; bases outside the gene matches: 8. CDR3 sequence: CAISTVSGVYEQYF. CDR3 in DNA: TGTGCCATCAGTACCGTCAGCGGGGTTTACGAGCAGTACTTC.

This clonotype was counted a few times. The rearrangement uses TRBV20-1 and TRBJ2-7, with D tentatively TRBD1 or TRBD2 (5 bases each). V was cut by 0 bases and J by 4 bases, with 16 bases left in between. CDR3 length: 15 residues. Per germline, CDR1 DFQATT and CDR2 SNEGSKA (reference sequence). Written as DNA, the CDR3 is TGCAGTGCTAGAGATTCCGCTGGGACCGGATACGAGCAGTACTTC. It codes for CSARDSAGTGYEQYF.

This clonotype was detected many times. V gene TRBV5-6 combines with J gene TRBJ1-1; a possible D gene is TRBD1 (5 bases). The V end lost 3 bases, the J end lost 3 bases, and 9 bases lay between the germline ends. The CDR3 sequence is 13 residues long. CDR1 and CDR2 (germline): SGHDT, YYEEEE. The CDR3 protein is CASSWQGDTEAFF. The DNA of the CDR3 is TGTGCCAGCAGCTGGCAGGGAGACACTGAAGCTTTCTTT.

This clonotype was seen repeatedly, ten times or more. The rearrangement joins TRBV11-2 to TRBJ2-1; a possible D gene is TRBD1 (5 bases). Trimming shortened V by 1 base and J by 4 bases, and 8 bases separated the two germline ends. The CDR3 consists of 14 residues. Germline loops: CDR1 SGHAT, CDR2 FQNNGV. CDR3 DNA sequence: TGTGCCAGCAGCTTAGTAACAGGATACAATGAGCAGTTCTTC. Translated: CASSLVTGYNEQFF.

V and J are TRBV29-1 and TRBJ1-6; weak D call: TRBD1 (5 bases). This CDR3 contains 14 residues. Germline V gene data show CDR1 as SQVTM and CDR2 as ANQGSEA. Trimming took off 6 bases at V and 8 bases at J, with 17 bases between the two ends. The CDR3 DNA is TGCAGCGTGGGAACAGGTGTTGCCGATTCACCCCTCCACTTT. This sequence encodes CSVGTGVADSPLHF.

The chain links TRBV18 to TRBJ2-7, with 8 bases matching TRBD2. The V segment lost 4 bases and the J segment 4 bases; nucleotides outside the gene matches: 18. CDR3 length equals 18 residues. Germline CDR1 is KGHSH and CDR2 is LQKENI. This CDR3 is CASSLRISGDSLGYEQYF. CDR3 coding DNA: TGTGCCAGCTCACTTCGTATTAGCGGGGACTCCCTAGGGTACGAGCAGTACTTC.

This clonotype appeared a few times. This sequence joins TRBV3-1 and TRBJ2-4; a weak D match, TRBD2 (5 bases). Germline assignment: CDR1 LGHDT and CDR2 YNNKEL (reference sequence). This CDR3 comprises 13 residues. The germline V and J ends were trimmed by 3 bases and 6 bases, with 9 bases remaining between them. The CDR3 reads CASSQPGRNIQYF. The DNA of the CDR3 is TGTGCCAGCAGCCAGCCGGGAAGAAACATTCAGTACTTC.

This clonotype was seen only a few times. At one end the junction does not follow the germline gene, possibly because of a read error. The gene calls are TRBV3-1 and TRBJ1-1; D unresolved. Germline lookup yields CDR1 LGHDT and CDR2 YNNKEL (reference sequence). This CDR3 has 11 residues. The CDR3 loop reads CASSQGIAAIF. For the CDR3, the DNA is TGTGCCAGCAGCCAAGGCATCGCAGCGATATTT. Full variable domain (missing parts from reference TRBV3-1 and TRBJ1-1): DTAVSQTPKYLVTQMGNDKSIKCEQNLGHDTMYWYKQDSKKFLKIMFSYNNKELIINETVPNRFSPKSPDKAHLNLHINSLELGDSAVYFCASSQGIAAIFGQGTRLTVV.